The next 32 T cell receptor beta chains were all read from a single sample in a study of T cell repertoires in cytomegalovirus infection (dated by TCRdb to between 2018 and 2020). No antigen has been identified for these receptors. Read against the paper, the sample's treatment or condition label means: in vitro stimulation with specific CMV peptide epitopes to enrich CMV-specific T cells. The reads were generated on an Illumina HiSeq 1500. Using fastp trimming at Q25 and MiXCR clonotype assembly, TCRdb reanalyzed the public sequencing data and kept in-frame beta chains. Rows are unified per CDR3 protein, each entry keeping the most common DNA and genes. This sample comprises about a million distinct CDR3 sequences, approximately 33% of them detected only once. Of the sample, roughly 13% is held by the ten largest clones. The specimen was cultured CD8+ T cells from PBMCs, collected from culture after CMV antigen stimulation. Receptor source: a human donor in good health (CMV status not recorded). Some clones in this sample may be carry-over from other donors' samples.

This clonotype was seen only a few times. The genes are TRBV7-2 and TRBJ2-7, with 7 bases lining up with TRBD1. This CDR3 has 14 residues. The germline gives CDR1 SGHTA, CDR2 FQGNSA. The junction had 3 bases not matched to a gene; V was cut back by 1 base and J by 3 bases. Written as DNA, the CDR3 is TGTGCCAGCAGCTTAGGGCACAGGGGCTACGAGCAGTACTTC. This encodes CASSLGHRGYEQYF.

This clonotype was picked up a small number of times. The chain uses TRBV25-1 and TRBJ2-3; D gene unclear. With 3 bases removed from V and 1 base from J, the gap between germline ends came to 8 bases. Germline loops: CDR1 MGHDK, CDR2 SYGVNS. CDR3 size: 14 residues. The CDR3 DNA sequence: TGTGCCAGCAGTGATGTCCACGGCACAGATACGCAGTATTTT. As protein: CASSDVHGTDTQYF.

The chain links TRBV7-6 to TRBJ1-6; 10 bases are shared with TRBD1. The CDR3 has 16 amino acids. After removal of 6 bases from V and 6 bases from J, the junction contained 8 bases not matched to a gene. Germline values: CDR1 SGHVS, CDR2 FNYEAQ. The CDR3 region has the DNA TGTGCCAGCAGGGCCACAGGGACAGGGGTTAATTCACCCCTCCACTTT. Translation gives CASRATGTGVNSPLHF.

This clonotype has more than one count but fewer than ten. This chain uses TRBV20-1 with TRBJ2-5, with TRBD2 as a possible D gene (6 bases). Trimming took off 6 bases at V and 5 bases at J, with 16 bases between the two ends. Germline V CDR1 and CDR2: DFQATT, SNEGSKA (reference sequence). The CDR3 covers 13 residues. The CDR3 sequence: CSAPGGEWETQYF. CDR3 nucleotides: TGCAGTGCCCCGGGCGGGGAATGGGAGACCCAGTACTTC.

The V gene is TRBV7-6, the J gene TRBJ2-3; D is possibly TRBD1 or TRBD2 (7 bases each). The V gene's germline CDR1 is SGHVS and CDR2 FNYEAQ. CDR3 length equals 17 residues. The ends were cut back, 5 bases at V and 7 bases at J, with 25 bases in the middle. The CDR3 DNA reads as TGTGCCAGCAGCCCATACAGGGGAGGGCCCGCAGAAAATACGCAGTATTTT. Translated, it gives CASSPYRGGPAENTQYF. Full variable domain (outside the CDR3, taken from reference TRBV7-6 and TRBJ2-3): GAGVSQSPRYKVTKRGQDVALRCDPISGHVSLYWYRQALGQGPEFLTYFNYEAQQDKSGLPNDRFSAERPEGSISTLTIQRTEQRDSAMYRCASSPYRGGPAENTQYFGPGTRLTVL.

V usage is TRBV19 and J usage is TRBJ2-1; D unclear. This CDR3 region has 15 residues. V dropped 1 base and J dropped 7 bases, with 14 bases sitting between them. Germline-derived CDR1 and CDR2 are LNHDA and SQIVND (reference sequence). The CDR3 region has the DNA TGTGCCAGTAGTATAGTGGCAGTGAGTGGTAATGAGCAGTTCTTC. It encodes CASSIVAVSGNEQFF.

The V gene is TRBV6-5, the J gene TRBJ1-6; no clear D. This CDR3 comprises 15 residues. CDR1 and CDR2 (germline): MNHEY, SVGAGI. Trimming shortened V by 5 bases and J by 11 bases, and 19 bases separated the two germline ends. In nucleotides, the CDR3 is TGTGCCAGCAGTCTATACATCGCTAATAGAGCACCCCTCCACTTT. It yields the protein CASSLYIANRAPLHF.

The V call is TRBV29-1, the J call TRBJ1-2; D gene uncertain. This CDR3 contains 13 residues. V shed 6 bases and J shed 2 bases, with 13 bases lying between them. From germline, CDR1 is SQVTM and CDR2 ANQGSEA. CDR3 nucleotides: TGCAGCGTCACCTTTTTGGGCAACTATGGCTACACCTTC. This translates into CSVTFLGNYGYTF.

The sample holds many counts of this clonotype. This rearrangement joins TRBV7-8 to TRBJ2-5; no clear D. CDR1 SGHVS and CDR2 FQNEAQ come from the germline V gene. This CDR3 spans 16 amino acids. V shed 5 bases and J shed 5 bases, with 21 bases lying between them. The DNA of the CDR3 is TGTGCCAGCAGCAACCGCCGAGCCAGCAGTCAGGAGACCCAGTACTTC. Its translation is CASSNRRASSQETQYF.

CDR3: CASSSIGHFDQPQHF. CDR3 in DNA: TGTGCCAGCAGCTCCATAGGACATTTTGATCAGCCCCAGCATTTT. The chain employs TRBV6-2 or TRBV6-3 and TRBJ1-5; perhaps TRBD1 as D (5 bases). CDR3 size: 15 residues. The germline V gene encodes CDR1 MNHEY and CDR2 SVGEGT. The ends were cut back, 6 bases at V and 5 bases at J, with 17 bases in the middle.

A single count supports this clonotype. The CDR3 reads CASSQARGPLLDEQFF. Here the CDR3 DNA reads TGCGCCAGCAGCCAAGCCCGGGGGCCCCTTCTGGATGAGCAGTTCTTC. The chain carries TRBV4-1 and TRBJ2-1, with D perhaps assigned TRBD1 or TRBD2 (6 bases each). The ends were cut back, 1 base at V and 8 bases at J, with 18 bases in the middle. This CDR3 comprises 16 residues. CDR1 is MGHRA, CDR2 YSYEKL, per germline.

The rearrangement joins TRBV3-1 to TRBJ2-7, with TRBD1 matching 9 bases. CDR1 and CDR2 from the germline V gene are LGHDT and YNNKEL (reference sequence). The CDR3 is made up of 14 amino acids. The J segment lost 5 bases and the V segment lost 4 bases, leaving 6 bases of the junction unmatched. The CDR3 nucleotides are TGTGCCAGCAGCCCTGGACAGGGGCGGGACGAGCAGTACTTC. Protein sequence: CASSPGQGRDEQYF.

Notes on this clonotype: This may come from a read error, since a much larger clone is one base off. V and J are TRBV7-9 and TRBJ2-1; D is possibly TRBD2 (5 bases). From germline, CDR1 is SEHNR and CDR2 FQNEAQ (reference sequence). The CDR3 runs to 17 residues. V was trimmed by 3 bases and J by 1 base, leaving 16 bases between them. CDR3: CASSFLVWTGSYNEQFF. In DNA, the CDR3 is TGTGCCAGCAGCTTTTTGGTCTGGACGGGGTCCTACAATGAGCAGTTCTTC.

This clonotype has a handful of counts. This chain joins TRBV27 and TRBJ1-2; 8 positions agree with TRBD1. In germline, CDR1 is MNHEY, CDR2 SMNVEV (reference sequence). The CDR3 spans 16 residues. The ends lost 5 bases at V and 6 bases at J; junction bases unmatched: 14. This CDR3 is CASSLEWPGGADGYTF. Written as DNA, the CDR3 is TGTGCCAGCAGTCTCGAATGGCCAGGGGGCGCGGATGGCTACACCTTC.

The chain employs TRBV15 and TRBJ1-1; a weak D match, TRBD1 (5 bases). V was clipped by 3 bases and J by 1 base, with 9 bases between them. The CDR3 has 14 residues. The germline V gene encodes CDR1 LNHNV and CDR2 YYDKDF (reference sequence). CDR3 sequence: CATSRGGGNTEAFF. CDR3 in DNA: TGTGCCACCAGCAGGGGTGGGGGGAACACTGAAGCTTTCTTT.

Worth noting for this clonotype: At one boundary the junction diverges from the germline segment, which might be a read error. CDR3: CASGWAGGYDSPLHF. The CDR3 region has the DNA TGCGCCAGCGGCTGGGCAGGGGGCTATGATTCACCCCTCCACTTT. V is TRBV5-1 and J is TRBJ1-6; 8 bases agree with TRBD1. Germline values: CDR1 SGHRS, CDR2 YFSETQ. The CDR3 covers 15 residues. Full variable domain (outside the CDR3, taken from reference TRBV5-1 and TRBJ1-6): KAGVTQTPRYLIKTRGQQVTLSCSPISGHRSVSWYQQTPGQGLQFLFEYFSETQRNKGNFPGRFSGRQFSNSRSEMNVSTLELGDSALYLCASGWAGGYDSPLHFGNGTRLTVT.

This clonotype has at least ten counts. The chain joins TRBV7-9 to TRBJ2-2, with D perhaps given as TRBD1 or TRBD2 (5 bases each). The CDR3 runs to 15 residues. Germline V lookup: CDR1 SEHNR, CDR2 FQNEAQ (reference sequence). The ends were cut back, 6 bases at V and 2 bases at J, with 13 bases in the middle. This chain's CDR3 is CASSPRDLNTGELFF. DNA for the CDR3: TGTGCCAGCAGTCCTAGGGACCTAAACACCGGGGAGCTGTTTTTT.

The chain combines TRBV12-3 or TRBV12-4 with TRBJ2-2; D is perhaps TRBD1 (6 bases). The CDR3 covers 13 residues. V lost 5 bases and J lost 7, with 11 bases in between. CDR3 in amino acids: CASSTGSHGELFF. Written as DNA, the CDR3 is TGTGCCAGCAGTACAGGGTCCCACGGGGAGCTGTTTTTT.

This clonotype was detected once. This chain uses TRBV2 with TRBJ1-1; D is undetermined. There are 10 residues in the CDR3. V was trimmed by 6 bases and J by 13 bases, leaving 12 bases between them. Germline assignment: CDR1 SNHLY and CDR2 FYNNEI. The chain's CDR3 is CASRPGSLFF. CDR3 DNA: TGTGCCAGCAGACCCGGATCTCTTTTCTTT.

The chain carries TRBV4-1 and TRBJ2-1; possibly TRBD1 for D (5 bases). The germline V gene encodes CDR1 MGHRA and CDR2 YSYEKL. Trimming took off 0 bases at V and 7 bases at J, with 10 bases between the two ends. The CDR3 sequence is 14 residues long. For the CDR3, the DNA is TGCGCCAGCAGCCAAGAAAATAGGGGAAATGAGCAGTTCTTC. Protein sequence: CASSQENRGNEQFF.

This sequence joins TRBV6-8 and TRBJ1-5; possible D gene TRBD1, 6 bases. Germline V gene lookup returns CDR1 MNHGY and CDR2 SAAAGT. V shed 2 bases and J shed 5 bases, with 7 bases lying between them. The CDR3 is 13 residues long. The CDR3: CASSYKGDQPQHF. The DNA for the CDR3 is TGTGCCAGCAGTTACAAGGGGGATCAGCCCCAGCATTTT.

The chain joins TRBV5-5 to TRBJ1-1; D not certain. The V gene lost 1 base and the J gene lost 1 base, with 8 bases spanning the gap. The CDR3 is 14 amino acids. CDR1 and CDR2 from the germline V gene are SGHKS and YYEKEE (reference sequence). CDR3 nucleotides: TGTGCCAGCAGCTTGCTCGGTTGGAACACTGAAGCTTTCTTT. Translating gives CASSLLGWNTEAFF.

This chain connects TRBV27 to TRBJ2-3; D is unclear. The germline V gene has CDR1 MNHEY and CDR2 SMNVEV (reference sequence). Trimming took off 5 bases at V and 3 bases at J, with 9 bases between the two ends. The CDR3 has 13 amino acids. CDR3 region: CASSPYQTDTQYF. The CDR3 DNA reads as TGTGCCAGCAGTCCTTATCAAACAGATACGCAGTATTTT.

A few counts support this clonotype. The chain couples TRBV11-2 to TRBJ2-3; 8 positions agree with TRBD2. V lost 3 bases and J lost 3; bases outside the gene matches: 8. CDR1 and CDR2 from the germline V gene are SGHAT and FQNNGV. The CDR3 runs 16 residues. Here the CDR3 reads CASSFLRGGLTDTQYF. The CDR3 DNA is TGTGCCAGCAGCTTTCTCCGCGGGGGGTTAACAGATACGCAGTATTTT.

This clonotype was observed a few times. As DNA, the CDR3 is TGTGCCAGCAGTTACTCCCCACCTATTAGCAATCAGCCCCAGCATTTT. Its protein product is CASSYSPPISNQPQHF. The rearrangement uses TRBV6-2 or TRBV6-3 and TRBJ1-5, with D hard to call. V was trimmed by 0 bases and J by 0 bases, leaving 9 bases between them. This CDR3 has 16 residues. Germline V gene sequence: CDR1 MNHEY, CDR2 SVGEGT.

V usage is TRBV5-4 and J usage is TRBJ2-2; no clear D gene. Trimming left V 5 bases short and J 3 bases short, with 11 bases between. CDR3 length: 14 residues. The germline V gene encodes CDR1 SGHNT and CDR2 YYREEE (reference sequence). As DNA, the CDR3 is TGTGCCAGCAGAACCTCGGGTGACACCGGGGAGCTGTTTTTT. It specifies CASRTSGDTGELFF. The variable domain in full, completed from reference TRBV5-4 and TRBJ2-2, reads ETGVTQSPTHLIKTRGQQVTLRCSSQSGHNTVSWYQQALGQGPQFIFQYYREEENGRGNFPPRFSGLQFPNYSSELNVNALELDDSALYLCASRTSGDTGELFFGEGSRLTVL.

This clonotype was detected once. This sequence joins TRBV4-2 and TRBJ1-5; tentatively, D is TRBD1 (6 bases). The germline gives CDR1 LGHNA, CDR2 YNFKEQ. This CDR3 has 16 residues. Deletions cut 2 bases from V and 8 bases from J, with 19 bases between. The CDR3 sequence: CASSQLHGGSGEPQHF. CDR3 bases: TGTGCCAGCAGCCAACTTCATGGGGGCTCCGGGGAGCCCCAGCATTTT.

This clonotype has ten or more counts. This rearrangement joins TRBV7-2 to TRBJ2-1, with D maybe TRBD2 (7 bases). The CDR3 has 17 residues. Per germline, CDR1 SGHTA and CDR2 FQGNSA. Trimming took 2 bases from V and 4 from J, leaving 18 bases between them. The CDR3 nucleotides are TGTGCCAGCAGCTTAAACAGGGTGGGCGGGAGATACAATGAGCAGTTCTTC. This codes for CASSLNRVGGRYNEQFF.

This clonotype showed up many times. This chain uses TRBV14 with TRBJ2-1, with TRBD1 matching over 11 bases. The ends lost 3 bases at V and 4 bases at J; junction bases unmatched: 5. The CDR3 consists of 16 residues. CDR1 and CDR2 from the germline V gene are SGHDN and FVKESK. In DNA, the CDR3 is TGTGCCAGCAGCCATCCCGGACAGGGGGCTTACAATGAGCAGTTCTTC. It is translated as CASSHPGQGAYNEQFF.

The J gene is TRBJ1-2, the V gene TRBV2; the D gene is possibly TRBD1 (6 bases). The CDR3 is made up of 15 amino acids. Germline values: CDR1 SNHLY, CDR2 FYNNEI. Trimming took 11 bases from V and 0 from J, leaving 19 bases between them. CDR3 region: CAGLNTQGANYGYTF. In DNA, the CDR3 is TGTGCCGGATTAAATACACAGGGAGCTAACTATGGCTACACCTTC.

V gene TRBV6-5 combines with J gene TRBJ1-3; D is unresolved. Germline-derived CDR1 and CDR2 are MNHEY and SVGAGI. The CDR3 runs to 16 residues. Trimming removed 0 bases at V and 6 bases at J, with 15 bases between. The DNA for the CDR3 is TGTGCCAGCAGTTACTCACCACACGGCTGGTTAAACACCATATATTTT. Translating gives CASSYSPHGWLNTIYF.

This clonotype came up many times. The chain employs TRBV7-2 and TRBJ1-6, with D unresolved. Germline V gives CDR1 SGHTA, CDR2 FQGNSA. The CDR3 is 12 residues long. Deletions cut 5 bases from V and 7 bases from J, with 6 bases between. This CDR3 reads CASSSSNSPLHF. The CDR3 DNA is TGTGCCAGCAGCAGCTCAAATTCACCCCTCCACTTT. Supplemented by reference TRBV7-2 and TRBJ1-6, the full variable domain reads GAGVSQSPSNKVTEKGKDVELRCDPISGHTALYWYRQSLGQGLEFLIYFQGNSAPDKSGLPSDRFSAERTGGSVSTLTIQRTQQEDSAVYLCASSSSNSPLHFGNGTRLTVT.